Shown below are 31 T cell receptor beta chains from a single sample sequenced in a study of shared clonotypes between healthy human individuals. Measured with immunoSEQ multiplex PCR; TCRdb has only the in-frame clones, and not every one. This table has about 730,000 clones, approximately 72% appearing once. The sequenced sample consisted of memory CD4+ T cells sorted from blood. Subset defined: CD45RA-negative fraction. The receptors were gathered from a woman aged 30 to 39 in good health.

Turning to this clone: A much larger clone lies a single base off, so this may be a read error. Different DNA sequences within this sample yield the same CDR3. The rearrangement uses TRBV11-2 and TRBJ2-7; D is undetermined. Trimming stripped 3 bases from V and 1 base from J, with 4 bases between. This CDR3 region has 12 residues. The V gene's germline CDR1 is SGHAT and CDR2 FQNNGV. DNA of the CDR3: TGTGCCAGCAGCTTTCGGTCCTACGAGCAGTACTTC. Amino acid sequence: CASSFRSYEQYF.

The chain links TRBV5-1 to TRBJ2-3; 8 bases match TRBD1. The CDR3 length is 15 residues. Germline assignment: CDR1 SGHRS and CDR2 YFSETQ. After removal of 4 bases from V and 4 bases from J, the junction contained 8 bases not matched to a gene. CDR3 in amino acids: CASSASGGSSDTQYF. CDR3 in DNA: TGCGCCAGCAGCGCATCAGGGGGCTCGTCAGATACGCAGTATTTT.

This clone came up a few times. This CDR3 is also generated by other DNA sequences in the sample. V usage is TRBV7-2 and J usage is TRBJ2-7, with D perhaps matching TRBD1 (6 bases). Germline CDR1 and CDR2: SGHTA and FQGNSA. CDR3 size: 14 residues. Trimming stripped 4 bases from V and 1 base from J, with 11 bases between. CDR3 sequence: CASSSNRGSYEQYF. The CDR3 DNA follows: TGTGCCAGCAGCTCCAATAGGGGGTCCTACGAGCAGTACTTC. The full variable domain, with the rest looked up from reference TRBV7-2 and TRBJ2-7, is GAGVSQSPSNKVTEKGKDVELRCDPISGHTALYWYRQSLGQGLEFLIYFQGNSAPDKSGLPSDRFSAERTGGSVSTLTIQRTQQEDSAVYLCASSSNRGSYEQYFGPGTRLTVT.

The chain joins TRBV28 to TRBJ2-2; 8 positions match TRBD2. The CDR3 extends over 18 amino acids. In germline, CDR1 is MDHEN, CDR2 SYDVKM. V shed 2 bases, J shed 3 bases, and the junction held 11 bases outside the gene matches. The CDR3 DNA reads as TGTGCCAGCAGTTTACCCAGCGGGGGTTCCCCCCACACCGGGGAGCTGTTTTTT. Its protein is CASSLPSGGSPHTGELFF.

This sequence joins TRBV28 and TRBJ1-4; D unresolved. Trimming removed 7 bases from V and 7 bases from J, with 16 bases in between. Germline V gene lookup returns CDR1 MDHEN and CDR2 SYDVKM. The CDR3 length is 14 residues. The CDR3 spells CASTEWGFGEKLFF. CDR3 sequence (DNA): TGTGCCAGCACCGAGTGGGGATTTGGTGAAAAACTGTTTTTT.

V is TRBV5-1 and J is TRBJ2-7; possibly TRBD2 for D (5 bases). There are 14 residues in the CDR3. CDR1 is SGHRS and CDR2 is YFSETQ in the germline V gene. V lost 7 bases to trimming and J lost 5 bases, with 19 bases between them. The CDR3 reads CASSPTQRGNEQYF. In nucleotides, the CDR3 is TGCGCCAGCTCCCCTACCCAACGAGGGAACGAGCAGTACTTC.

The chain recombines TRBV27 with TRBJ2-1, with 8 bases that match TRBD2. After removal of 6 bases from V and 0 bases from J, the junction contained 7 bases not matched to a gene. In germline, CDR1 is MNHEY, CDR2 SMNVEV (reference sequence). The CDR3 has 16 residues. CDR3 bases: TGTGCCAGCAGAAATACCGGGACTAGCTCCTACAATGAGCAGTTCTTC. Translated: CASRNTGTSSYNEQFF.

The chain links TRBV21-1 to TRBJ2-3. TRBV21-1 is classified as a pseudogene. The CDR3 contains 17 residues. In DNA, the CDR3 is TGTGCCAGCAGCAAAGACCGAGCCTGGGTAGGTGCGGATACGCAGTATTTT. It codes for CASSKDRAWVGADTQYF.

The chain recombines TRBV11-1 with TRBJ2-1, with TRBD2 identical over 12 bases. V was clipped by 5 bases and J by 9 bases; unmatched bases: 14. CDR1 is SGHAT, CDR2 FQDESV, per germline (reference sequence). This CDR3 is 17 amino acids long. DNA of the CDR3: TGTGCCAGCAGCGCCGAGAAACTAGCGGGAGGACGGGGTGAGCAGTTCTTC. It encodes CASSAEKLAGGRGEQFF.

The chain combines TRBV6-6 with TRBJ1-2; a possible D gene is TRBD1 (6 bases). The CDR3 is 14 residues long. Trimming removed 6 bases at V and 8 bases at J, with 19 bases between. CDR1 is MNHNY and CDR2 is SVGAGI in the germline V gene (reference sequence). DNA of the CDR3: TGTGCCAGCAGAGGGCTTACAGGGTTTCAAGGCTACACCTTC. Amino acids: CASRGLTGFQGYTF.

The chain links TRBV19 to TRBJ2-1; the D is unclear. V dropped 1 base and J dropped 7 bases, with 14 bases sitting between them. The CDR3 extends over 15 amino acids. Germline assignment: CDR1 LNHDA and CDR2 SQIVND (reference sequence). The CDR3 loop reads CASSIVQPGLNEQFF. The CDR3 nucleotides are TGTGCCAGTAGTATAGTGCAGCCGGGTTTAAATGAGCAGTTCTTC.

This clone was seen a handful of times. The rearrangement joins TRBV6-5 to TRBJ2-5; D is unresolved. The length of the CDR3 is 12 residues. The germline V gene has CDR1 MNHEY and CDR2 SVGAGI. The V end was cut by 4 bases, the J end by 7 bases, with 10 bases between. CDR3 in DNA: TGTGCCAGCAGTTTTCCCGACGGGACCCAGTACTTC. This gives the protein CASSFPDGTQYF.

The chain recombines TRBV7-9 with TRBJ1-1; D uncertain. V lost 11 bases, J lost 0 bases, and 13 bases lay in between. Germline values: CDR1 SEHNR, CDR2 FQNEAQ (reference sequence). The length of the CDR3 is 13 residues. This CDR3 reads CASLEAMNTEAFF. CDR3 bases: TGTGCCTCCCTGGAGGCCATGAACACTGAAGCTTTCTTT.

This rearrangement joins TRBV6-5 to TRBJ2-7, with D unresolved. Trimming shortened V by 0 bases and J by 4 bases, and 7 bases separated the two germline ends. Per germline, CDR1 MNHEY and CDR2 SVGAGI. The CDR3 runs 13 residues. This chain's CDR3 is CASSYSGKYEQYF. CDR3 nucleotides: TGTGCCAGCAGTTACTCTGGCAAATACGAGCAGTACTTC.

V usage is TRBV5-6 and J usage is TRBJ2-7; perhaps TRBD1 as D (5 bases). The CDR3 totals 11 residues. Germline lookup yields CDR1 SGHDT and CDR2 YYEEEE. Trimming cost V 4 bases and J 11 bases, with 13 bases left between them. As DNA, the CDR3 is TGTGCCAGCAGCATGGGGCCCTGGGAGTACTTC. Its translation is CASSMGPWEYF.

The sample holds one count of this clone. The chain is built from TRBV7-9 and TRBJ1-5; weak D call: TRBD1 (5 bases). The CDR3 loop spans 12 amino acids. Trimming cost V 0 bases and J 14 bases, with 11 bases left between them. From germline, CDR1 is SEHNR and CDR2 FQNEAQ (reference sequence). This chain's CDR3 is CASSLAQGSKHF. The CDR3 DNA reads TGTGCCAGCAGCTTAGCGCAGGGTTCGAAGCATTTT. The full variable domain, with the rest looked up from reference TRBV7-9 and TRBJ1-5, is DTGVSQNPRHKITKRGQNVTFRCDPISEHNRLYWYRQTLGQGPEFLTYFQNEAQLEKSRLLSDRFSAERPKGSFSTLEIQRTEQGDSAMYLCASSLAQGSKHFGDGTRLSIL.

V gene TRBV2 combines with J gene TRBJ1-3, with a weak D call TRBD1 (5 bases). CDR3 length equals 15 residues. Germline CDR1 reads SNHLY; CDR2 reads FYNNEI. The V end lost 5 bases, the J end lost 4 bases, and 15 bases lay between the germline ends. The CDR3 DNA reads TGTGCCAGCAGTTTCCTCGGGGCGCGCGGAAACACCATATATTTT. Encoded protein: CASSFLGARGNTIYF.

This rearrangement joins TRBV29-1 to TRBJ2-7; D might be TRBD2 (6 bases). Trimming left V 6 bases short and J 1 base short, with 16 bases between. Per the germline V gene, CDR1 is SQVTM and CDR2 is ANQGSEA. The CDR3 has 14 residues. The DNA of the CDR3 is TGCAGCGTCCAACGCGACGGAGGGTCCTACGAGCAGTACTTC. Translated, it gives CSVQRDGGSYEQYF.

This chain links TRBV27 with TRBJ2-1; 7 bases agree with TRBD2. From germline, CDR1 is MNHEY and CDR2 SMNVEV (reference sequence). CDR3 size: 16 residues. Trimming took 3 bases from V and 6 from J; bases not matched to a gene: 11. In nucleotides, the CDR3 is TGTGCCAGCAGTTTTGTTTGGGCGGGAGCAGGCAATGAGCAGTTCTTC. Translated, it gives CASSFVWAGAGNEQFF.

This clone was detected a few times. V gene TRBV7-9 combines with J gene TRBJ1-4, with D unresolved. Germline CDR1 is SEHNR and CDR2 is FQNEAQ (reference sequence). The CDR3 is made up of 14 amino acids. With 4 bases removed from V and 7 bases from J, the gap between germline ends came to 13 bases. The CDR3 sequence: CASSSHVSGEKLFF. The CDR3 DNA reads TGTGCCAGCAGCTCCCACGTCAGTGGTGAAAAACTGTTTTTT.

In DNA form, the CDR3 reads TGTGCCAGTCATAAGGGGGGCGGACAGCCCCAGCATTTT. Its protein product is CASHKGGGQPQHF. The genes are TRBV2 and TRBJ1-5; weak D call: TRBD1 (6 bases). The V gene's germline CDR1 is SNHLY and CDR2 FYNNEI. The V and J ends lost 9 bases and 7 bases respectively, with 16 bases between them. This CDR3 region has 13 residues.

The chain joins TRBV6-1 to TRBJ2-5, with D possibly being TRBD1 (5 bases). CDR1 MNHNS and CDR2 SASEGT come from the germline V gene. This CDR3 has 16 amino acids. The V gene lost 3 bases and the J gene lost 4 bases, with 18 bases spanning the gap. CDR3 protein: CASSDGRLGRVETQYF. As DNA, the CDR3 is TGTGCCAGCAGTGACGGTAGGCTGGGGCGAGTAGAGACCCAGTACTTC.

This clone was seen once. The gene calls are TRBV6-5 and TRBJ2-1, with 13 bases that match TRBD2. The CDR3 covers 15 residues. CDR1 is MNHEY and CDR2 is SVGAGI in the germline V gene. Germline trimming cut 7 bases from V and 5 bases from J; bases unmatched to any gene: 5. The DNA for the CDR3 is TGTGCCAGCAACAAGGGACTAGCGGGACACAATGAGCAGTTCTTC. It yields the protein CASNKGLAGHNEQFF.

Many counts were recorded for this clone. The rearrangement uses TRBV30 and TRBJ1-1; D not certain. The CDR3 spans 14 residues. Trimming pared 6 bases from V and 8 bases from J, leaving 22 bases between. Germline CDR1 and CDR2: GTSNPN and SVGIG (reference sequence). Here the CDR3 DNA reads TGTGCCTGTTCGCCCGGACGAGCCCGAACAGAAGCTTTCTTT. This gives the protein CACSPGRARTEAFF.

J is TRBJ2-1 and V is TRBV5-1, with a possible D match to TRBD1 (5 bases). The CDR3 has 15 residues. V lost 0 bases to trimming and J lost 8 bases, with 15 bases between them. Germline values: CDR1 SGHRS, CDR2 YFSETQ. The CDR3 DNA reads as TGCGCCAGCAGCTTGGGGCAGGGTGGGGCCGATGAGCAGTTCTTC. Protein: CASSLGQGGADEQFF.

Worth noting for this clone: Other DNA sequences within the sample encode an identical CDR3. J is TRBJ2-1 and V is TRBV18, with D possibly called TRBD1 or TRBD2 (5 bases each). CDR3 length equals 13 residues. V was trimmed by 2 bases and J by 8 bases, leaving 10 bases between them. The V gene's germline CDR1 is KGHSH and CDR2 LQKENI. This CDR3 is CASSPGGGDEQFF. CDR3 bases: TGTGCCAGCTCACCAGGGGGTGGGGATGAGCAGTTCTTC.

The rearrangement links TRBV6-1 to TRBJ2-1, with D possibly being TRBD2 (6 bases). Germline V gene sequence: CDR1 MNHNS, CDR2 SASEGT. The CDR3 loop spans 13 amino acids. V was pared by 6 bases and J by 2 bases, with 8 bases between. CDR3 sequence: CASREGTYNEQFF. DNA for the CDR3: TGTGCCAGCAGGGAGGGGACCTACAATGAGCAGTTCTTC.

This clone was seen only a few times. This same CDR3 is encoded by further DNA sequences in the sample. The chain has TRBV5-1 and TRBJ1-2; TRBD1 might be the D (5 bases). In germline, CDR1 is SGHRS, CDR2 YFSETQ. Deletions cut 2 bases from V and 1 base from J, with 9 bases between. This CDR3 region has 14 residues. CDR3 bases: TGCGCCAGCAGCTTAAAGACAGATAACTATGGCTACACCTTC. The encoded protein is CASSLKTDNYGYTF. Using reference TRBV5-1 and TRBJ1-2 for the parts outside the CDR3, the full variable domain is KAGVTQTPRYLIKTRGQQVTLSCSPISGHRSVSWYQQTPGQGLQFLFEYFSETQRNKGNFPGRFSGRQFSNSRSEMNVSTLELGDSALYLCASSLKTDNYGYTFGSGTRLTVV.

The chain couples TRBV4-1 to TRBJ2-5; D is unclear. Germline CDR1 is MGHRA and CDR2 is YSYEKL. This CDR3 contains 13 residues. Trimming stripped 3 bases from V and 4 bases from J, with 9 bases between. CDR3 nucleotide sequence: TGCGCCAGCAGCCACCCTACCGGAGAGACCCAGTACTTC. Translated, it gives CASSHPTGETQYF.

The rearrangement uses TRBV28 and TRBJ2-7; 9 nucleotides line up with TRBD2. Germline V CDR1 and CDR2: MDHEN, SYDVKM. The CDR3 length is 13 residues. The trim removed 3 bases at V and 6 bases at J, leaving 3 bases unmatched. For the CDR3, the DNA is TGTGCCAGCAGTTTGACTAGCGGTCCCGAGCAGTACTTC. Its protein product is CASSLTSGPEQYF.

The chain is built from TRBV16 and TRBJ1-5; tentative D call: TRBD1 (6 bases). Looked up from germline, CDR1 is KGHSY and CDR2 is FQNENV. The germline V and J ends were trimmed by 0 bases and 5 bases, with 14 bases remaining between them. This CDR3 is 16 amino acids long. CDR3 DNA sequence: TGTGCCAGCAGCCAATCGGATTGGGGGGCGGATCAGCCCCAGCATTTT. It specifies CASSQSDWGADQPQHF.